This T cell receptor beta chain stems from a study of CD8 T cells in ankylosing spondylitis. General observations from the study: Clones tied to disease were said to be significantly enriched in matched ankylosing spondylitis synovial fluid. Relatively scarce in peripheral blood, disease-linked clones were CD8+. A motif in TCR beta, a set of eight highly homologous variants, appeared characteristic of ankylosing spondylitis blood.

V lost 3 bases, J lost 5 bases, and 14 bases lay in between. The length of the CDR3 is 15 residues. Per germline, CDR1 KGHSH and CDR2 LQKENI. This clonotype was detected ten times or more. Its antigen is currently unknown. TCRdb recomputed calls from the 5' RACE reads with MiXCR, one row per CDR3 protein. The profile shows around 230,000 distinct CDR3 sequences, approximately 8% of them singletons. This sequence joins TRBV18 and TRBJ2-1; D may be TRBD2 (5 bases). This sequence originates from a female donor with ankylosing spondylitis or in good health (not recorded which). The sequenced sample was blood, either unsorted or a sorted T cell fraction (not recorded which). CDR3 sequence (DNA): TGTGCCAGCTCACCCCTAGCCCGTATCGACAATGAGCAGTTCTTC. Its translation is CASSPLARIDNEQFF.